This record covers a single T cell receptor (beta chain). No antigen is known for it. Germline V gene lookup returns CDR1 SGHTA and CDR2 FQGNSA. V was cut by 0 bases and J by 14 bases, with 24 bases left in between. The CDR3 runs to 16 residues. This entry is derived from a study of T cells in localized non-small cell lung cancer. Study results and caveats: Among blood samples, higher T cell density accompanied longer overall survival. Adjacent lung was found to contain a median roughly 60 of the top 100 tumor clones.

Produced via immunoSEQ multiplex PCR; TCRdb's table is partial and in-frame only. Of approximately 20,000 clones listed, approximately 81% are singletons. This TCR derives from a woman aged 40-69 years with stage II squamous cell lung carcinoma. This material consisted of PBMCs, taken before any cancer treatment. The chain has TRBV7-2 and TRBJ2-3; D may be TRBD2 (5 bases). The CDR3 region has the DNA TGTGCCAGCAGCTTAGCGCAGGCTTCCGGGGTAATCGGGTTGTATTTT. It specifies CASSLAQASGVIGLYF.